A single T cell receptor beta chain is shown here with its context. Its antigen is undetermined. The data were obtained in a study of T cells in narcolepsy. Study background: Patients with NT1 or NT2 and healthy control donors were enrolled.

Generated by immunoSEQ multiplex PCR, the TCRdb table keeps only in-frame clones and is missing some. The sample lists roughly 35,000 clones; 65% to 85% were seen once. Study observations and caveats: Reportedly, autoreactive clonotypes were serially detected in patients' blood but not controls'. Same-patient CSF and blood CD4+ T cell clonotypes included HCRT-specific and TRIB2-specific autoreactive ones.

CDR3 size: 13 residues. V was shortened by 3 bases and J by 6 bases, with 11 bases between the two germline ends. Germline assignment: CDR1 SGHTA and CDR2 FQGNSA. The chain uses TRBV7-2 and TRBJ1-2, with D unclear. The sample taken for sequencing was memory (CD45RA-) CD4+ T cells from blood. This receptor was obtained from a human donor in good health. The CDR3 is CASSFDARDGYTF. CDR3 nucleotide sequence: TGTGCCAGCAGCTTCGACGCGAGGGATGGCTACACCTTC.